This entry describes one T cell receptor beta chain. The table lists this clonotype with many counts. The antigen this receptor binds is unknown. It has no much larger one-base neighbor in the sample; base qualities were not kept. The germline V gene provides CDR1 LGHNA and CDR2 YNFKEQ. From the cysteine through the phenylalanine, the CDR3 covers 17 amino acids. The retained sequence is limited to the CDR3, 51 bases, with the frame set at the first base. V is cut back by 0 bases and J by 5 bases, with 7 bases in the junction unmatched. The record originates from a study of identical twins (dated by TCRdb to 2015 to 2016). Background on the whole study: TCR alpha and beta repertoires from monozygotic twins, unrelated adults of various ages and cord blood were deep-sequenced to test whether fetal clonotypes persist. Replicate twin experiments were performed at different times using different library preparation protocols to rule out contamination.

The library was generated by 5' RACE. The sample was run on an Illumina HiSeq 2000. Template switching added a universal primer binding site, and the final cDNA carried a unique molecular identifier that allowed TCR cDNA molecules to be counted accurately. First-strand cDNA for TCR alpha and beta chains was synthesized from specific primers in the conserved constant-segment region. Each cDNA library was double barcoded, with a SMART-Mk sample barcode plus Illumina barcodes, to control for contamination. TruSeq adapter sequences, together with Illumina sample barcodes, were added in two successive PCR steps. The Illumina HiSeq platform was used with custom primers to sequence TCR alpha and beta cDNA libraries. In the paper's pipeline: MiGEC processed the raw reads to extract unique molecular identifiers, while MiXCR was used to determine the CDR3 positions. For each individual, recombination models were inferred using an EM algorithm with the repgenHMM and IGoR tools. Shared clonotypes were analyzed with the tcR package in R, and sharing was normalized by the product of cloneset sizes. To study raw recombination free of thymic and clonal selection effects, out-of-frame nonproductive sequences were analyzed. TCRdb reprocessed the public reads (quality trimming at Q25 with fastp, clone calling with MiXCR) and kept in-frame beta chains. Rows are combined by CDR3 protein, so each entry shows the most common genes and DNA. The V and J calls reflect TCRdb's pipeline rather than the authors' work. The sample yields 120,000 to 150,000 distinct CDR3 sequences; roughly 3.5% were counted once. 8.1% of the sample goes to the ten largest clones.

Only healthy Caucasian donors were included. Miltenyi CD45RO+ enrichment and human naive T-cell isolation kits were used to isolate memory (CD45RO+) and naive T cells from PBMC. Overall study results and their limits: In monozygotic twins, out-of-frame TCR alpha sharing was systematically underestimated by recombination models, although the models agreed with sharing between unrelated individuals. Because the same donors could not be followed over many years, conclusions were based on cross-sectional statistical analysis. Zero-insertion analyses could be partly confounded by invariant T cells such as MAIT and iNKT, though diverse VJ usage argued against such confounding for most clonotypes. Excess twin sharing in beta out-of-frame sequences was weaker because fewer shared sequences lowered the signal-to-noise ratio. Fewer insertions were carried by abundant cord blood beta clonotypes; a weaker similar trend was observed in young adult naive repertoires, while no such trend was observed in memory repertoires. Compared with coincidental sharing between unrelated individuals, an excess of low generation-probability sequences was observed among out-of-frame TCR alpha sequences shared between twins.

Sequenced sample: memory T cells sorted from blood. The meaning of the sample's cell subset or site label: CD45RO+ enriched T cells. The receptor was derived from a man between 18 and 29 years old in good health. The rearrangement combines TRBV4-2 with TRBJ2-2, and 9 junctional nucleotides match TRBD1. The nucleotide sequence is TGTGCCAGCAGCCAAGATGGGGGACAGGGTCCGACCGGGGAGCTGTTTTTT. This gives the protein CASSQDGGQGPTGELFF.